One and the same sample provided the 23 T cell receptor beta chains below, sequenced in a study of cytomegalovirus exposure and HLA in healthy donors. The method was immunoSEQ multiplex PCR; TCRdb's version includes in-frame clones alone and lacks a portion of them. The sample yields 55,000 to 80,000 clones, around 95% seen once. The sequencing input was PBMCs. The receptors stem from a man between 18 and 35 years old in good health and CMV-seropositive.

The CDR3 coding sequence is TGTGCCAGCAGTTACGGGGCAGGCTTCTATGGCTACACCTTC. Protein: CASSYGAGFYGYTF. The J gene is TRBJ1-2, the V gene TRBV6-5; tentatively, D is TRBD1 (5 bases). CDR1 and CDR2 from the germline V gene are MNHEY and SVGAGI. This CDR3 has 14 amino acids. V was cut by 2 bases and J by 4 bases, with 11 bases left in between.

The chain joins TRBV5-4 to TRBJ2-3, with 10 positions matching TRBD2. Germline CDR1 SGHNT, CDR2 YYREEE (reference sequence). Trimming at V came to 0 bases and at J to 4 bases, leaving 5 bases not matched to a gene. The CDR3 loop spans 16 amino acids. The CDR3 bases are TGTGCCAGCAGCTTGGGAGCGGGAGGGCTCGCAGATACGCAGTATTTT. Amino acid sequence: CASSLGAGGLADTQYF.

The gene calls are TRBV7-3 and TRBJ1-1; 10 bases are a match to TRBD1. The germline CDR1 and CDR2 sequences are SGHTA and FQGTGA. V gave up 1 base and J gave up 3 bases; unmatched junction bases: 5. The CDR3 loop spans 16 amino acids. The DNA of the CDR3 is TGTGCCAGCAGCTTAATGGACAGGGGGAGAGACACTGAAGCTTTCTTT. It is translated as CASSLMDRGRDTEAFF.

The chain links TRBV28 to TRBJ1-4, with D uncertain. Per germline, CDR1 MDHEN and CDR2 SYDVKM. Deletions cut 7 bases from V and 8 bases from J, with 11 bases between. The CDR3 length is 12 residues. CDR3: CASITRGEKLFF. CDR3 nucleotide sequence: TGTGCCAGCATTACACGGGGAGAAAAACTGTTTTTT.

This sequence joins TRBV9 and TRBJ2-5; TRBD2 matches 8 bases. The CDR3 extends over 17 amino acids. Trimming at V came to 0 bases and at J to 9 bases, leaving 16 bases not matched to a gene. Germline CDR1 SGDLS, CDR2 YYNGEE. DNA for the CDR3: TGTGCCAGCAGCGTAGGGTTGCGGGAGGCCTCTGAAGGGGCCCAGTACTTC. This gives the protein CASSVGLREASEGAQYF. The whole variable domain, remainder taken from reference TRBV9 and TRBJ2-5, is DSGVTQTPKHLITATGQRVTLRCSPRSGDLSVYWYQQSLDQGLQFLIQYYNGEERAKGNILERFSAQQFPDLHSELNLSSLELGDSALYFCASSVGLREASEGAQYFGPGTRLLVL.

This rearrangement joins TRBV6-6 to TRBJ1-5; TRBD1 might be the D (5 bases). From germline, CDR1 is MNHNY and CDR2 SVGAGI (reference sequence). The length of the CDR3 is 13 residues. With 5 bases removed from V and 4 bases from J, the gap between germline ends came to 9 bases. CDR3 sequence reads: CASSDSRNQPQHF. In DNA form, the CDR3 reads TGTGCCAGCAGTGACAGTAGAAATCAGCCCCAGCATTTT.

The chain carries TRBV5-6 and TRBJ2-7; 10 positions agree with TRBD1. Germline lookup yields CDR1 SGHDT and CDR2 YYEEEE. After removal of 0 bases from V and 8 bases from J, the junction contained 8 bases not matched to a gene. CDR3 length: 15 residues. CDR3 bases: TGTGCCAGCAGCTTGGCTTTGGGACAGGGGACGAAGCAGTACTTC. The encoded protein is CASSLALGQGTKQYF.

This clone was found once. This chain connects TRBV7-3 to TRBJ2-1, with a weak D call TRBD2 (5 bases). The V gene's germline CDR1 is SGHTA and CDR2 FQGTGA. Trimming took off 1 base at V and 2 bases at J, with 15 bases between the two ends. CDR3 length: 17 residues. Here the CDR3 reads CASSLRAGGFPYNEQFF. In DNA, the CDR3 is TGTGCCAGCAGCTTAAGGGCGGGCGGTTTCCCCTACAATGAGCAGTTCTTC. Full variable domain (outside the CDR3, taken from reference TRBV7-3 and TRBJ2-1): GAGVSQTPSNKVTEKGKYVELRCDPISGHTALYWYRQSLGQGPEFLIYFQGTGAADDSGLPNDRFFAVRPEGSVSTLKIQRTERGDSAVYLCASSLRAGGFPYNEQFFGPGTRLTVL.

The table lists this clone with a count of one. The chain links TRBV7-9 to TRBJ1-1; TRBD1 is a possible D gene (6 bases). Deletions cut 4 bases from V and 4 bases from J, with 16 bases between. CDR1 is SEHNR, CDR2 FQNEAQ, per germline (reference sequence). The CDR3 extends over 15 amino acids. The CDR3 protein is CASSSLAGVGTEAFF. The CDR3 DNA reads TGTGCCAGCAGCTCTCTGGCAGGGGTAGGCACTGAAGCTTTCTTT.

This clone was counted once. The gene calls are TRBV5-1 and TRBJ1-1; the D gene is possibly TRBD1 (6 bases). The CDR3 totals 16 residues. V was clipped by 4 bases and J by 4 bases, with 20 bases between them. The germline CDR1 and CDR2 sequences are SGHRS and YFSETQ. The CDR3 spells CASSIRTALFGTEAFF. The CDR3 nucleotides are TGCGCCAGCAGCATTCGGACAGCCCTTTTCGGCACTGAAGCTTTCTTT.

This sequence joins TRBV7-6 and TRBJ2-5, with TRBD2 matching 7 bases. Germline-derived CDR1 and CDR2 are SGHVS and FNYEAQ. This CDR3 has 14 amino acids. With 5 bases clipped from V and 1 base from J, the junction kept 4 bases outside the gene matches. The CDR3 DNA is TGTGCCAGCAGCGCCGCTAGCGGCCAAGAGACCCAGTACTTC. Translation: CASSAASGQETQYF.

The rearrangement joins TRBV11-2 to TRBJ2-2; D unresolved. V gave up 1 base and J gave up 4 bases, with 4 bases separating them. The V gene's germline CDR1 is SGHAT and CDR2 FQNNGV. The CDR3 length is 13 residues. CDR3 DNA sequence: TGTGCCAGCAGCTTAGCGTTCACCGGGGAGCTGTTTTTT. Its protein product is CASSLAFTGELFF.

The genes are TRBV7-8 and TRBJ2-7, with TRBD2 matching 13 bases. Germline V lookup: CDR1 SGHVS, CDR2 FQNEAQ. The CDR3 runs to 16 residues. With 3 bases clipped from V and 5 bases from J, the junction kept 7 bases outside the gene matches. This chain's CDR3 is CASSFPGLAGFDEQYF. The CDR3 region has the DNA TGTGCCAGCAGCTTCCCGGGACTAGCGGGATTTGACGAGCAGTACTTC.

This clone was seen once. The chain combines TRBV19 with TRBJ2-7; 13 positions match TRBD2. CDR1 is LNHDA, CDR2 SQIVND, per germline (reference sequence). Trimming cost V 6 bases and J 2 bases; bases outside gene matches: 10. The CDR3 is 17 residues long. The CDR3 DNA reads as TGTGCCAGTAGCGAAGGCGGGGGACTAGCGGGACCCTACGAGCAGTACTTC. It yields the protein CASSEGGGLAGPYEQYF. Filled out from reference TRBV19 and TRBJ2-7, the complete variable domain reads DGGITQSPKYLFRKEGQNVTLSCEQNLNHDAMYWYRQDPGQGLRLIYYSQIVNDFQKGDIAEGYSVSREKKESFPLTVTSAQKNPTAFYLCASSEGGGLAGPYEQYFGPGTRLTVT.

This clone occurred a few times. The CDR3 loop is CASSVAGGGTDTQYF. For the CDR3, the DNA is TGTGCCAGCAGCGTAGCGGGGGGAGGCACAGATACGCAGTATTTT. The chain joins TRBV9 to TRBJ2-3, with 7 bases identical to TRBD2. This CDR3 is built from 15 residues. The ends lost 0 bases at V and 1 base at J; junction bases unmatched: 2. Germline V gene data show CDR1 as SGDLS and CDR2 as YYNGEE.

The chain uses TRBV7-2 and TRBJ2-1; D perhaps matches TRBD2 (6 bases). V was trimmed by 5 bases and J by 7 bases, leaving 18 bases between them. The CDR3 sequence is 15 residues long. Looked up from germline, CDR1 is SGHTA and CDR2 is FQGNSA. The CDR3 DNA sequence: TGTGCCAGCAGCCTTGGACTGGCGGGATTGAATGAGCAGTTCTTC. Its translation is CASSLGLAGLNEQFF.

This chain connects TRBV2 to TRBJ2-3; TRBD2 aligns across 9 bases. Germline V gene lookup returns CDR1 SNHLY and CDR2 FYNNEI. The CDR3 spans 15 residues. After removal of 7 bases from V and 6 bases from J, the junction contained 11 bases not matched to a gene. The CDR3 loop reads CASMRVAGVYDTQYF. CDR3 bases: TGTGCCAGCATGCGGGTAGCGGGAGTTTATGATACGCAGTATTTT. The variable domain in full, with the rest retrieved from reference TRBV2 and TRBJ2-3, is EPEVTQTPSHQVTQMGQEVILRCVPISNHLYFYWYRQILGQKVEFLVSFYNNEISEKSEIFDDQFSVERPDGSNFTLKIRSTKLEDSAMYFCASMRVAGVYDTQYFGPGTRLTVL.

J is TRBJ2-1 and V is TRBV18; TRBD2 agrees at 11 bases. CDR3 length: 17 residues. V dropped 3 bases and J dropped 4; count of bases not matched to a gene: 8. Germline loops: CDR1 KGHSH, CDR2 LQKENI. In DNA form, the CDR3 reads TGTGCCAGCTCACCTTTCGGCACTAGCGGGGGTTACAATGAGCAGTTCTTC. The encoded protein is CASSPFGTSGGYNEQFF.

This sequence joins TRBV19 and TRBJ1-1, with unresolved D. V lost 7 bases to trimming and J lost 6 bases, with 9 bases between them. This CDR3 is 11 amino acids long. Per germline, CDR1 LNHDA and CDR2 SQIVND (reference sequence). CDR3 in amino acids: CASIRGPEAFF. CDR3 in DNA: TGTGCCAGTATACGAGGCCCTGAAGCTTTCTTT.

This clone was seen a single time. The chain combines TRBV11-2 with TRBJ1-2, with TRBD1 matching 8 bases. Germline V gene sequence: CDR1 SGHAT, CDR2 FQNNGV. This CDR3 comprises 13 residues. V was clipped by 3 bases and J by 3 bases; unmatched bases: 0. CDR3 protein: CASSLGQDYGYTF. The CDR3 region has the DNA TGTGCCAGCAGCTTGGGACAGGACTATGGCTACACCTTC.

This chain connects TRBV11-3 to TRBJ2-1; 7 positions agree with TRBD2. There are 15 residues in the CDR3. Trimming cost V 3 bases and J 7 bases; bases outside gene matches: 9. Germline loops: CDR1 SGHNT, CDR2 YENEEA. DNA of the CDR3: TGTGCCAGCAGCTTGTTAGGACTAGGCAAGAATGAGCAGTTCTTC. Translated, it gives CASSLLGLGKNEQFF.

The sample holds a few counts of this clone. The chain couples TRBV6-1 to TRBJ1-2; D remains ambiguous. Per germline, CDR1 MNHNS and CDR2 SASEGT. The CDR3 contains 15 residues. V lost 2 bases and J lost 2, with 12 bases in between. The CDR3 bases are TGTGCCAGCAGTGAAAACGAGGTCGGGAACTATGGCTACACCTTC. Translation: CASSENEVGNYGYTF.

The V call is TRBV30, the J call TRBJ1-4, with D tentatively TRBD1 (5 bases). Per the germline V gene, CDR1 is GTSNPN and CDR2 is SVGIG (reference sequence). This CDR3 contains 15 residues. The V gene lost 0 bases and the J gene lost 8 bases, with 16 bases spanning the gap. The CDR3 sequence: CAWSVRGGAVEKLFF. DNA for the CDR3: TGTGCCTGGAGTGTACGGGGCGGGGCAGTCGAAAAACTGTTTTTT. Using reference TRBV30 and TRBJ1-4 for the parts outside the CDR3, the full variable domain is SQTIHQWPATLVQPVGSPLSLECTVEGTSNPNLYWYRQAAGRGLQLLFYSVGIGQISSEVPQNLSASRPQDRQFILSSKKLLLSDSGFYLCAWSVRGGAVEKLFFGSGTQLSVL.